This T cell receptor beta chain was retrieved from a study of cytomegalovirus exposure and HLA in healthy donors. Whole-study context: Earlier findings included nearly 120 million unique TCR beta sequences obtained from 170 million or so T cells.

In the PCR, 60 Vbeta and 13 Jbeta primers were used. Data came from immunoSEQ multiplex PCR; TCRdb stores just in-frame clones and leaves some out. This sample yields approximately 85,000 clones, of which 80% are seen a single time; 7.3% belongs to the top ten. CDR1 is MNHEY, CDR2 SMNVEV, per germline (reference sequence). V was clipped by 1 base and J by 7 bases; unmatched bases: 12. The CDR3 covers 17 residues. This TCR came from a man younger than 45 in good health and CMV-seronegative. Specimen: PBMCs. This chain uses TRBV27 with TRBJ1-5; 8 nucleotides line up with TRBD1. CDR3 loop: CASSLFGGPRGRQPQHF. The CDR3 DNA reads as TGTGCCAGCAGTTTATTCGGGGGGCCCAGGGGGCGACAGCCCCAGCATTTT.